This T cell receptor beta chain was identified during a study of shared clonotypes between healthy human individuals. The germline V gene encodes CDR1 LNHDA and CDR2 SQIVND (reference sequence). J lost 1 base, V lost 5 bases, and 14 bases had no gene match. The CDR3 is 18 amino acids. Of note for this clone: The antigen is not known.

General study findings and limits: Across subsets, estimated richness was generally greater for naive than for memory populations. It was the non-shared clonotypes that had lower generation probabilities than clonotypes shared by all four donors.

As originally analysed: With immunoSEQ giving junction-only sequences and no quality scores, filtering differed. Profiling relied on immunoSEQ multiplex PCR, and the TCRdb table lists in-frame clones only, not all of them. That table gives V, J and clone size, and the DNA gave D and trimming. The sample has about 2.4 million clones, approximately 94% seen once. The sequencing input was naive CD4+ T cells sorted from blood. Described subset: CD45RA+ positively selected. This receptor was taken from a man younger than 30 in good health. The rearrangement uses TRBV19 and TRBJ2-4, with 7 nucleotides matching TRBD1. Written as DNA, the CDR3 is TGTGCCAGTAGTTATACAGGGGCGAATAGTAGGGCCAAAAACATTCAGTACTTC. Its protein is CASSYTGANSRAKNIQYF. The variable domain in full, with the rest retrieved from reference TRBV19 and TRBJ2-4, is DGGITQSPKYLFRKEGQNVTLSCEQNLNHDAMYWYRQDPGQGLRLIYYSQIVNDFQKGDIAEGYSVSREKKESFPLTVTSAQKNPTAFYLCASSYTGANSRAKNIQYFGAGTRLSVL.